A selection of T cell receptor beta chains follows, all from one sample in a study of naive and memory T cell subsets. TCRdb fed the UMI-ligation and nested PCR reads into MiXCR, producing one record per CDR3 protein. The repertoire holds 95,000 to 150,000 distinct CDR3 sequences, with around 35% as singletons. The source material was central memory CD4+ T cells from blood. The receptors derive from a human donor in good health. Both conserved end residues are part of each CDR3. The D gene is left open where the match is weak. Clone size, where shown, is once, few, many, or a class for clones that have expanded.

J | length | size | V | D | DNA | CDR3
TRBJ2-7 | 14 | . | TRBV11-2 | . | TGTGCCAGCAGACAAATCGGGGCGAGCTACGAGCAGTACTTC | CASRQIGASYEQYF
TRBJ2-7 | 13 | few | TRBV3-1 | . | TGTGCCAGCAGCCCCCAGGCGGGAACCGAGCAGTACTTC | CASSPQAGTEQYF
TRBJ1-3 | 16 | few | TRBV14 | TRBD1 | TGTGCCAGCAGCCAGAGGGACAGGATATCTGGAAACACCATATATTTT | CASSQRDRISGNTIYF
TRBJ1-2 | 13 | . | TRBV29-1 | . | TGCAGCGTTGCTACGGGGCAGGACTATGGCTACACCTTC | CSVATGQDYGYTF
TRBJ2-1 | 16 | . | TRBV5-1 | . | TGCGCCAGCAGCTTGAAACTAGCCGCAACCAATGCGGAGCAGTTCTTC | CASSLKLAATNAEQFF
TRBJ2-2 | 13 | few | TRBV5-1 | . | TGCGCCAGCAGCTTAGAAGGTCCCGGGGAGCTGTTTTTT | CASSLEGPGELFF
TRBJ1-6 | 14 | few | TRBV6-5 | . | TGTGCCAGCAGTCCCGACAGGTTCGGATCACCCCTCCACTTT | CASSPDRFGSPLHF
TRBJ2-1 | 15 | . | TRBV28 | TRBD2 | TGTGCCAGCAAATTTGGGCTAGCGGGAGCCAATGAGCAGTTCTTC | CASKFGLAGANEQFF
TRBJ2-7 | 12 | . | TRBV20-1 | TRBD1 | TGCAGTGCCATGGACAGGGGGTACGAGCAGTACTTC | CSAMDRGYEQYF
TRBJ2-7 | 15 | . | TRBV27 | . | TGTGCCAGCAGTTTTGATTGGCAGCGCTCCTACGAGCAGTACTTC | CASSFDWQRSYEQYF
TRBJ2-7 | 14 | few | TRBV5-1 | . | TGCGCCAGCAGCTTGGCCCATGTGACGGACGAGCAGTACTTC | CASSLAHVTDEQYF
TRBJ2-7 | 15 | . | TRBV18 | TRBD1 | TGTGCCAGCTCACCCGGACAGGGTGGTCGAAACGAGCAGTACTTC | CASSPGQGGRNEQYF
TRBJ2-7 | 14 | few | TRBV28 | TRBD2 | TGTGCCAGCGAAACCGGGACTAGCGGGAACCCAGTTTTTTTC | CASETGTSGNPVFF
TRBJ2-3 | 15 | . | TRBV3-1 | TRBD2 | TGTGCCAGCAGCCTCCGGCTAGCGGGAGTAGATACGCAGTATTTT | CASSLRLAGVDTQYF
TRBJ2-7 | 16 | many | TRBV14 | TRBD2 | TGTGCCAGCAGCCCGAATCGCGGCGGGAGGACCTACGAGCAGTACTTC | CASSPNRGGRTYEQYF
TRBJ2-5 | 15 | . | TRBV28 | TRBD1 | TGTGCCAGCAGTAAAGACAGGGGGCGCCAAGAGACCCAGTACTTC | CASSKDRGRQETQYF
TRBJ2-1 | 16 | . | TRBV27 | TRBD2 | TGTGCCAGCAGTTCCCCCCCTAGCGGGAGAAGCGCTGAGCAGTTCTTC | CASSSPPSGRSAEQFF
TRBJ1-6 | 15 | . | TRBV28 | TRBD1 | TGTGCCAGCAGTTGGACAGGGGGTCCTAATTCACCCCTCCACTTT | CASSWTGGPNSPLHF
TRBJ1-1 | 13 | . | TRBV19 | TRBD1 | TGTGCCACTAACGACAGGGTAGGAACTGAAGCTTTCTTT | CATNDRVGTEAFF
TRBJ2-7 | 12 | few | TRBV6-1 | TRBD1 | TGTGCCGGCCGACAGGGGGCCCACGAGCAGTACTTC | CAGRQGAHEQYF
TRBJ1-3 | 14 | . | TRBV28 | . | TGTGCCAGCGGCCGGAGAATCTCTGGAAACACCATATATTTT | CASGRRISGNTIYF
TRBJ2-7 | 19 | . | TRBV20-1 | TRBD2 | TGCAGTGCTAGACCCTATGGACAGAGGACTAGCGGGAGCTCCTACGAGCAGTACTTC | CSARPYGQRTSGSSYEQYF
TRBJ2-1 | 17 | many | TRBV28 | TRBD2 | TGTGCCAGCAGCACCGCCCGACTAGCGGGAGAGAGAAATAAGCAGTTCTTC | CASSTARLAGERNKQFF
TRBJ1-1 | 12 | . | TRBV20-1 | . | TGCAGTGCTCTTCCACAGAACACTGAAGCTTTCTTT | CSALPQNTEAFF
TRBJ2-3 | 16 | . | TRBV7-2 | . | TGTGCCAGCAGCTCGAGCGGCATCCGAGGGGGGGATACGCAGTATTTT | CASSSSGIRGGDTQYF
TRBJ1-1 | 12 | . | TRBV29-1 | . | TGCAGCTCTCGGACAGCGAACACTGAAGCTTTCTTT | CSSRTANTEAFF
TRBJ2-1 | 13 | . | TRBV29-1 | . | TGCAGCGTTGGGCGGGCGAGCGGCAATGAGCAGTTCTTC | CSVGRASGNEQFF
TRBJ1-5 | 18 | few | TRBV20-1 | TRBD1 | TGCAGTGCTAGAGATCCAACCCCCGAGGACAGGGGCAATCAGCCCCAGCATTTT | CSARDPTPEDRGNQPQHF
TRBJ1-3 | 16 | . | TRBV12-3/TRBV12-4 | . | TGTGCCAGCAGGGAGAGGGGCTCTAGCTCTGGAAACACCATATATTTT | CASRERGSSSGNTIYF
TRBJ2-2 | 16 | . | TRBV12-5 | TRBD2 | TGTGCTAGTGGCCATAGCGGGAGGCAGGGTCCCGGGGAGCTGTTTTTT | CASGHSGRQGPGELFF
TRBJ2-1 | 15 | few | TRBV6-2/TRBV6-3 | TRBD2 | TGTGCCAGCACCACTGGGACTAGCGGGAGCTTAGTGCAGTTCTTC | CASTTGTSGSLVQFF
TRBJ1-6 | 14 | . | TRBV7-9 | TRBD1 | TGTGCCAGCAGCGCGACAGGGTCGGTTTCACCCCTCCACTTT | CASSATGSVSPLHF
TRBJ1-2 | 15 | few | TRBV20-1 | . | TGCAGTGCTAGACTTTTATCCGGGAGGGGGTATGGCTACACCTTC | CSARLLSGRGYGYTF
TRBJ1-1 | 15 | . | TRBV10-2 | . | TGCGCCAGCAGAATCTTGCCCGGGACAACCTTTGAAGCTTTCTTT | CASRILPGTTFEAFF
TRBJ2-5 | 15 | . | TRBV6-6 | . | TGTGCCAGCAGTTATGGTCGGAAAGCAAAAGAGACCCAGTACTTC | CASSYGRKAKETQYF
TRBJ2-4 | 12 | . | TRBV20-1 | . | TGCAGTGCCGGGGTAGCCAAAAACATTCAGTACTTC | CSAGVAKNIQYF
TRBJ2-1 | 17 | few | TRBV14 | TRBD2 | TGTGCCAGCAGCCCAGTACTCCTAGCGGGAGGGCCGGGGGAGCAGTTCTTC | CASSPVLLAGGPGEQFF
TRBJ2-5 | 16 | . | TRBV5-1 | TRBD2 | TGCGCCAGCAGCTTGATGGGCGGGAGTGTAAGGGAGACCCAGTACTTC | CASSLMGGSVRETQYF
TRBJ1-4 | 13 | . | TRBV7-9 | . | TGTGCCAGCAGCCGACCCGGGACAAGCAAACTGTTTTTT | CASSRPGTSKLFF
TRBJ2-1 | 15 | . | TRBV28 | TRBD1 | TGTGCCAGCAGTTCACTGGGACAGGGATCCAATGAGCAGTTCTTC | CASSSLGQGSNEQFF
TRBJ2-7 | 12 | few | TRBV20-1 | . | TGCAGTGCTAGGACAGACTCCTACGAGCAGTACTTC | CSARTDSYEQYF
TRBJ2-3 | 14 | few | TRBV29-1 | TRBD2 | TGCAGCGCCCCCCTAGCGGGAGACCCAGATACGCAGTATTTT | CSAPLAGDPDTQYF
TRBJ2-3 | 16 | many | TRBV20-1 | TRBD2 | TGCAGTGCTAGAGATTGGGGGCGGGAGGGGAAAGATACGCAGTATTTT | CSARDWGREGKDTQYF
TRBJ2-5 | 13 | . | TRBV28 | . | TGTGCCAGCAGTCTGCCCGTCGAAGAGACCCAGTACTTC | CASSLPVEETQYF
TRBJ2-5 | 13 | many | TRBV29-1 | . | TGCAGCTTTACCGTTAGGGGGATTCCGGTAATGAACTTC | CSFTVRGIPVMNF
TRBJ2-4 | 14 | few | TRBV20-1 | . | TGCAGTGCTAGGTGGGACGAGAGGAAGAACATTCAGTACTTC | CSARWDERKNIQYF
TRBJ2-7 | 15 | once | TRBV7-6 | . | TGTGCCAGCAGCGCCCAGGAGGGAATCTCCTACGAGCAGTACTTC | CASSAQEGISYEQYF
TRBJ2-7 | 15 | . | TRBV6-5 | TRBD2 | TGTGCCAGCAAAGCCGGGACTAGCGGTCCGTACGAGCAGTACTTC | CASKAGTSGPYEQYF
TRBJ1-1 | 16 | . | TRBV20-1 | TRBD1 | TGCAGTGCCCCGTCGGGACAGATAAGCATGAACACTGAAGCTTTCTTT | CSAPSGQISMNTEAFF
TRBJ2-7 | 16 | . | TRBV7-2 | . | TGTGCCAGCAGCTTAGTGTGGTCGGGGAGTTTTTACGAGCAGTACTTC | CASSLVWSGSFYEQYF
TRBJ2-1 | 15 | . | TRBV20-1 | TRBD2 | TGCAGTGCTTCCGAGCCGGCGGGAGCTAACAATGAGCAGTTCTTC | CSASEPAGANNEQFF
TRBJ2-1 | 15 | . | TRBV6-1 | . | TGTGCCAGCAGTGAATCCCCCGACTACTACAATGAGCAGTTCTTC | CASSESPDYYNEQFF
TRBJ2-1 | 12 | few | TRBV7-9 | . | TGTGCCAGCAACCCGGGTACGGATGAGCAGTTCTTC | CASNPGTDEQFF
TRBJ2-2 | 14 | few | TRBV6-6 | . | TGTGCCATACTAAAGGGAGCGAACACCGGGGAGCTGTTTTTT | CAILKGANTGELFF
TRBJ2-3 | 15 | few | TRBV20-1 | . | TGCAGTGCTAGTAGGGGGAGCCCCCTCACAGATACGCAGTATTTT | CSASRGSPLTDTQYF
TRBJ2-4 | 20 | . | TRBV7-2 | . | TGTGCCAGCAGCATGAGAGGCGTAGGGGGCGGGACCTTAGCCAAAAACATTCAGTACTTC | CASSMRGVGGGTLAKNIQYF
TRBJ2-1 | 13 | . | TRBV20-1 | TRBD2 | TGCAGCGCGTCGGGCGGGGGATACAATGAGCAGTTCTTC | CSASGGGYNEQFF
TRBJ2-6 | 18 | few | TRBV6-1 | TRBD1 | TGTGCCAGCAGGGGGACAGGGGTCCGAGTCTCTGGGGCCAACGTCCTGACTTTC | CASRGTGVRVSGANVLTF
TRBJ1-4 | 14 | . | TRBV6-5 | . | TGTGCCAGCAGGAGTTGGCAGGAGAATGAAAAACTGTTTTTT | CASRSWQENEKLFF